This TCR beta chain appears in the sequencing data of a study of beta chain features in type 1 diabetes. Study background: The number of sorted cells examined across all samples was around 110 million.

Expressed TCRB transcripts were sequenced because the isolated RNA had all been reverse transcribed beforehand. TCRdb keeps only in-frame clones here, not all; method: immunoSEQ multiplex PCR. The table has about 210,000 clones, about 11% seen once; the top ten hold roughly 1.4%. CDR1 MNHNY and CDR2 SVGAGI come from the germline V gene (reference sequence). The CDR3 sequence is 14 residues long. Trimming took off 2 bases at V and 3 bases at J, with 10 bases between the two ends. The chain combines TRBV6-6 with TRBJ2-5; a possible D gene is TRBD1 (6 bases). Source material: central memory CD4+ T cells from blood. The TCR was taken from a man younger than 35 in good health. The CDR3 region is CASSYGDTKETQYF. The CDR3 nucleotides read TGTGCCAGCAGTTACGGGGACACCAAAGAGACCCAGTACTTC.